This T cell receptor beta chain stems from a study of blood T cell repertoires in COVID-19. Looking at the study overall: Samples representing acute and convalescent COVID-19 were sourced from the United States, Italy and Spain.

Methods used by the authors: By means of reference gene primer amplification, nucleated cell counts were estimated. Only in-frame clones appear in the TCRdb table, and some are missing; sequencing was by immunoSEQ multiplex PCR. Clone size and V and J calls were adopted from that table, with D and trimming inferred from the DNA. The sample includes about 100,000 clones, 80% to 90% of them seen just once. Germline assignment: CDR1 SNHLY and CDR2 FYNNEI. The CDR3 is 13 residues long. The junction had 5 bases not matched to a gene; V was cut back by 8 bases and J by 7 bases. The chain links TRBV2 to TRBJ1-6; 7 bases agree with TRBD1. Sequenced input: peripheral blood. This sequence originates from a man in his 60s with acute or convalescent COVID-19. CDR3 sequence: CASRQGPNSPLHF. In nucleotides, the CDR3 is TGTGCCAGCCGACAGGGTCCCAATTCACCCCTCCACTTT.